The 15 T cell receptor beta chains listed next were all sequenced from one sample in a study of T cells in tuberculosis. The assay was immunoSEQ multiplex PCR, and TCRdb's table has in-frame clones only and misses some. The repertoire holds about 36,000 clones, with roughly 92% as singletons. Sequencing was carried out using PBMCs. The receptors come from a donor aged 10-35 years with latent tuberculosis or without tuberculosis infection.

This clone was counted between two and nine times. The chain employs TRBV23-1 and TRBJ1-5; possible D gene TRBD1, 5 bases. TRBV23-1 is labeled an ORF, and its function is uncertain. The CDR3 is 14 residues long. The germline V and J ends were trimmed by 4 bases and 11 bases, with 18 bases remaining between them. The CDR3 loop reads CASSLITGPGAQHF. CDR3 nucleotides: TGCGCCAGCAGTCTCATAACAGGTCCGGGGGCCCAGCATTTT.

In its sample, this clone was seen once. The gene calls are TRBV19 and TRBJ2-5, with D possibly being TRBD1 (5 bases). Trimming left V 5 bases short and J 4 bases short, with 8 bases between. The CDR3 spans 12 residues. Germline V gene data show CDR1 as LNHDA and CDR2 as SQIVND (reference sequence). The DNA of the CDR3 is TGTGCCAGTAGTCTAAGGGGAGAGACCCAGTACTTC. Translation: CASSLRGETQYF.

The chain combines TRBV5-4 with TRBJ2-2; perhaps TRBD1 as D (6 bases). This CDR3 is 16 amino acids long. Germline CDR1 reads SGHNT; CDR2 reads YYREEE (reference sequence). Trimming removed 5 bases from V and 4 bases from J, with 18 bases in between. CDR3 loop: CASSLIGGLSTGELFF. The CDR3 nucleotides are TGTGCCAGCAGTCTGATTGGGGGCCTCAGCACCGGGGAGCTGTTTTTT.

The rearrangement links TRBV4-1 to TRBJ1-3; D not resolved. Germline CDR1 reads MGHRA; CDR2 reads YSYEKL. The V gene lost 4 bases and the J gene lost 2 bases, with 15 bases spanning the gap. CDR3 length: 16 amino acids. The CDR3 region is CASSPIPMRAGNTIYF. In nucleotides, the CDR3 is TGCGCCAGCAGCCCCATACCCATGAGGGCTGGAAACACCATATATTTT.

The rearrangement links TRBV7-3 to TRBJ1-3; TRBD1 aligns across 8 bases. Trimming cost V 2 bases and J 2 bases; bases outside gene matches: 2. The CDR3 extends over 15 amino acids. CDR1 is SGHTA and CDR2 is FQGTGA in the germline V gene. CDR3 nucleotides: TGTGCCAGCAGCTTACGACAGGGGACTGGAAACACCATATATTTT. Its protein product is CASSLRQGTGNTIYF.

V and J are TRBV11-3 and TRBJ2-7, with D maybe TRBD1 (7 bases). The CDR3 extends over 16 amino acids. Trimming shortened V by 0 bases and J by 3 bases, and 15 bases separated the two germline ends. Per the germline V gene, CDR1 is SGHNT and CDR2 is YENEEA. CDR3 coding DNA: TGTGCCAGCAGCTTAGACCAGGCGGGACAGAACTACGAGCAGTACTTC. Its protein product is CASSLDQAGQNYEQYF.

The chain uses TRBV29-1 and TRBJ1-2, with 9 bases identical to TRBD1. Germline CDR1 and CDR2: SQVTM and ANQGSEA. This CDR3 contains 13 residues. The junction had 8 bases not matched to a gene; V was cut back by 7 bases and J by 5 bases. The CDR3 reads CSARQGDGYGYTF. For the CDR3, the DNA is TGCAGCGCACGACAGGGGGACGGGTATGGCTACACCTTC.

This clone has just one count. The rearrangement links TRBV4-2 to TRBJ2-2; 10 bases match TRBD1. With V trimmed by 4 bases and J by 3 bases, 5 bases remained unmatched. The V gene's germline CDR1 is LGHNA and CDR2 YNFKEQ. The CDR3 spans 16 residues. In DNA form, the CDR3 reads TGTGCCAGCAGCCCCTTCGGGACAGGGGACACCGGGGAGCTGTTTTTT. It encodes CASSPFGTGDTGELFF.

The chain couples TRBV27 to TRBJ1-2, with TRBD1 as a possible D gene (5 bases). The germline CDR1 and CDR2 sequences are MNHEY and SMNVEV (reference sequence). V was cut by 3 bases and J by 4 bases, with 9 bases left in between. The CDR3 length is 13 residues. The DNA for the CDR3 is TGTGCCAGCAGTTTGCAGGGCGGCTATGGCTACACCTTC. It specifies CASSLQGGYGYTF.

This clone has just one count. The genes are TRBV7-6 and TRBJ2-7, with D possibly matching TRBD2 (5 bases). The CDR3 is made up of 14 amino acids. From germline, CDR1 is SGHVS and CDR2 FNYEAQ. V was shortened by 4 bases and J by 4 bases, with 14 bases between the two germline ends. CDR3 loop: CASSSFSRGYEQYF. The CDR3 coding sequence is TGTGCCAGCAGCTCCTTTTCCCGGGGATACGAGCAGTACTTC.

The chain recombines TRBV7-9 with TRBJ1-2, with D maybe TRBD1 (6 bases). V was pared by 4 bases and J by 0 bases, with 15 bases between. The CDR3 totals 16 residues. Germline CDR1 is SEHNR and CDR2 is FQNEAQ (reference sequence). The CDR3 DNA sequence: TGTGCCAGCAGCTCCCAGGGGCAGGTACCTAACTATGGCTACACCTTC. Its translation: CASSSQGQVPNYGYTF.

The rearrangement joins TRBV4-2 to TRBJ1-5; D gene ambiguous. The V and J ends lost 2 bases and 4 bases respectively, with 9 bases between them. This CDR3 has 14 amino acids. CDR1 is LGHNA, CDR2 YNFKEQ, per germline. The CDR3 nucleotides are TGTGCCAGCAGCCAACGGGAGGCGAATCAGCCCCAGCATTTT. It is translated as CASSQREANQPQHF.

The chain carries TRBV11-3 and TRBJ2-3; 10 nucleotides line up with TRBD1. The ends lost 7 bases at V and 3 bases at J; junction bases unmatched: 13. The CDR3 spans 17 residues. Germline V gives CDR1 SGHNT, CDR2 YENEEA. CDR3 coding DNA: TGTGCCAGCACCCCTGGGTGGAGGGGACAGGGGACAGATACGCAGTATTTT. Translating gives CASTPGWRGQGTDTQYF.

The chain employs TRBV11-1 and TRBJ1-6; the D is unclear. Germline CDR1 reads SGHAT; CDR2 reads FQDESV (reference sequence). The V end was cut by 4 bases, the J end by 0 bases, with 7 bases between. CDR3 length: 15 residues. The chain's CDR3 is CASSSVISYNSPLHF. The CDR3, as DNA: TGTGCCAGCAGCTCAGTTATCTCCTATAATTCACCCCTCCACTTT.

This clone was found once. This chain joins TRBV30 and TRBJ2-7; possible D gene TRBD1, 6 bases. The CDR3 is 14 residues long. V shed 5 bases and J shed 3 bases, with 17 bases lying between them. The germline V gene encodes CDR1 GTSNPN and CDR2 SVGIG (reference sequence). The CDR3 reads CAWRKTGSSYEQYF. The DNA for the CDR3 is TGTGCCTGGCGCAAAACAGGGTCTAGCTACGAGCAGTACTTC.